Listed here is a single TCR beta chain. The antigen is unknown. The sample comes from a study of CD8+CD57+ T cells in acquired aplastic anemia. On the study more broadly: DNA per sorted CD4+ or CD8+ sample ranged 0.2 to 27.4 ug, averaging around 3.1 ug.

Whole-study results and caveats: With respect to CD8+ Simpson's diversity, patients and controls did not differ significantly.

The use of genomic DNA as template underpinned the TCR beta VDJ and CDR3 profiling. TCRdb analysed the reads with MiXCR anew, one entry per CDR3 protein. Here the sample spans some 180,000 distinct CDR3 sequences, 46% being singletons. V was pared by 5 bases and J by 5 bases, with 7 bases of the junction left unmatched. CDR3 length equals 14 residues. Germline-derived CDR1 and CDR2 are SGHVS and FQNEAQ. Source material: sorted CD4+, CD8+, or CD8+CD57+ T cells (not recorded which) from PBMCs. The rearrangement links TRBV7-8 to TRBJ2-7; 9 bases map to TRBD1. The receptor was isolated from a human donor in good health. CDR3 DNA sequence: TGTGCCAGCAGCCTCACAGGGGGCGCGGACGAGCAGTACTTC. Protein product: CASSLTGGADEQYF.